This T cell receptor (beta chain) was found in a study of cytomegalovirus exposure and HLA in healthy donors. Among the 120 or so subjects of the validation cohort, separate from the roughly 670-subject first cohort, were the donors. Whole-study results and caveats: Among TCR beta chains, those listed as cytomegalovirus-associated numbered some 170. The authors confirmed in vitro that three CMV-associated chains were specific for CMV antigens. Rare TCR sequences dominated, though some public TCRs recurred in many donors.

Produced via immunoSEQ multiplex PCR; TCRdb's table is partial and in-frame only. The sample shows 250,000 to 400,000 clones, nearly 90% of them seen only once. Regarding this clone: Its antigen remains unknown.

The CDR3 runs 15 residues. The germline V gene has CDR1 SGHDN and CDR2 FVKESK. Unmatched junction bases numbered 5, after V lost 2 bases and J lost 1 base. This receptor was obtained from a man aged 30-40 years in good health and CMV-seronegative. The sample was PBMCs. The chain is built from TRBV14 and TRBJ2-7, with 7 positions matching TRBD1. The CDR3 DNA reads as TGTGCCAGCAGCCAATTGGTCAGGGGGTCCTACGAGCAGTACTTC. It specifies CASSQLVRGSYEQYF.